This is a list of T cell receptor beta chains from one sample in a study of T cells after yellow fever vaccination. One entry per CDR3 protein, called by TCRdb with MiXCR from the 5' RACE reads. The data contain some 290,000 distinct CDR3 sequences, roughly 10% of them singletons. The specimen comprised CD4+ T cells sorted from PBMCs, sampled 45 days after the yellow fever booster vaccination. The source of these receptors is a man aged 18 to 30 who received the YFV17D yellow fever vaccine. Each CDR3 is given with its conserved first and last residue. A D gene is named only where the DNA matches it firmly. Expanded clones get a size class; other rows say once, few or many, or leave the size out.

j_gene,v_gene,abundance,d_gene,CDR3nt,CDR3aa
TRBJ2-1,TRBV27,many,TRBD1,TGTGCCAGCAGTTTATTCCCAGGGGGCTACAATGAGCAGTTCTTC,CASSLFPGGYNEQFF
TRBJ2-4,TRBV7-8,.,.,TGTGCCAGCAGCTTAGCGAGCGGCAGGGCCCACATTCAGTACTTC,CASSLASGRAHIQYF
TRBJ2-7,TRBV25-1,many,TRBD1,TGTGCCAGCGCCGGGACAGGGTTGTTCGAGCAGTACTTC,CASAGTGLFEQYF
TRBJ2-1,TRBV5-1,.,TRBD2,TGCGCCAGCAGCTTGGGACTAGCTTATGACAATGAGCAGTTCTTC,CASSLGLAYDNEQFF
TRBJ1-1,TRBV6-1,.,.,TGTGCCAGCAGCCGGGTTCCAGACACTGAAGCTTTCTTT,CASSRVPDTEAFF
TRBJ2-5,TRBV7-2,.,TRBD2,TGTGCCAGCAGCTTAGGCGGGACTAGCGGATTCAAGACCCAGTACTTC,CASSLGGTSGFKTQYF
TRBJ1-4,TRBV28,.,TRBD1,TGTGCCAGCAGAACAGGGGGTGATGAAAAACTGTTTTTT,CASRTGGDEKLFF
TRBJ2-2,TRBV12-3/TRBV12-4,.,TRBD1,TGTGCCAGCAGACTAGGGACAGGGGCCGGGGAGCTGTTTTTT,CASRLGTGAGELFF
TRBJ2-7,TRBV5-1,few,.,TGCGCCAGCAGCTTGGATGGCCGATACTACGAGCAGTACTTC,CASSLDGRYYEQYF
TRBJ2-5,TRBV7-2,many,.,TGTGCCAGCAGCGGGGGAGGAGCACAAGAGACCCAGTACTTC,CASSGGGAQETQYF
TRBJ2-1,TRBV12-3/TRBV12-4,few,TRBD1,TGTGCCAGCAGTTTAAAGGTACTCGGACAGGGCGGCAATGAGCAGTTCTTC,CASSLKVLGQGGNEQFF
TRBJ2-6,TRBV7-9,.,.,TGTGCCAGCAGCTCAGACGCCACCAGCCTCTCTGGGGCCAACGTCCTGACTTTC,CASSSDATSLSGANVLTF
TRBJ2-2,TRBV18,few,TRBD1,TGTGCCAGCTCACCCGGGACAGCCACCGGGGAGCTGTTTTTT,CASSPGTATGELFF
TRBJ1-1,TRBV12-5,.,.,TGTGCTAGTGGTTTGGCCTTAGAGAAAGTTTTCTTT,CASGLALEKVFF
TRBJ2-2,TRBV29-1,.,TRBD2,TGCAGCGTCGGACGGGGGGGCCCGGTCACCGGGGAGCTGTTTTTT,CSVGRGGPVTGELFF
TRBJ2-5,TRBV5-5,.,.,TGTGCCAGCAGCCCACGGAGATACTCCCCGGTCACAATTAGTGAGACCCAGTACTTC,CASSPRRYSPVTISETQYF
TRBJ2-3,TRBV6-5,many,TRBD2,TGTGCCAGCAAACGAAGTGGACTAGCGGGGGCGAGGCTTACAGATACGCAGTATTTT,CASKRSGLAGARLTDTQYF
TRBJ1-4,TRBV12-3/TRBV12-4,.,.,TGTGCCAGCACCCCGTTAGGTGCAACTAATGAAAAACTGTTTTTT,CASTPLGATNEKLFF
TRBJ1-5,TRBV15,.,.,TGTGCCACCAGCAGAGTCGGGGGCGCTAGGAATCAGCCCCAGCATTTT,CATSRVGGARNQPQHF
TRBJ2-7,TRBV20-1,many,.,TGCAGTGCTTTCTCGCCAATTATCTACGAGCAGTACTTC,CSAFSPIIYEQYF
TRBJ2-2,TRBV2,.,.,TGTGCCAGCACCGACTGGACAGACCACTCGTACACCGGGGAGCTGTTTTTT,CASTDWTDHSYTGELFF
TRBJ1-1,TRBV5-1,.,.,TGCGCCAGCAGCAGGGACCGGATGAGCACTGAAGCTTTCTTT,CASSRDRMSTEAFF
TRBJ2-1,TRBV28,few,TRBD1,TGTGCCAGCAGTTCGATTTCGGCCCGGGACAGGGCCTTCGGGGAGCAGTTCTTC,CASSSISARDRAFGEQFF
TRBJ2-3,TRBV9,few,TRBD1,TGTGCCAGCAGCGTCGGGGCCCCCGGGACAGGGACGCAGTATTTT,CASSVGAPGTGTQYF
TRBJ2-2,TRBV12-3/TRBV12-4,.,.,TGTGCCAGCAGTTACGGGGGGCGCACCGGGGAGCTGTTTTTT,CASSYGGRTGELFF
TRBJ1-2,TRBV20-1,few,TRBD1,TGCAGTGCTAGCCCCCTCGGACAGGGGCACTATGGCTACACCTTC,CSASPLGQGHYGYTF
TRBJ1-4,TRBV4-2,.,.,TGTGCCAGCAGCCAAGAACTGGGGGAGGGGCCCACTAATGAAAAACTGTTTTTT,CASSQELGEGPTNEKLFF
TRBJ1-1,TRBV5-4,many,.,TGTGCCAGCAGCTCTAAATCCCAATGGCAGTTTGAAGCTTTCTTT,CASSSKSQWQFEAFF
TRBJ1-5,TRBV27,.,.,TGTGCCAGCAGTTCCCTTAGACCTGCCCCTAATCAGCCCCAGCATTTT,CASSSLRPAPNQPQHF
TRBJ1-3,TRBV7-9,few,.,TGTGCCAGCAGCTGGTTAACTGGAAACACCATATATTTT,CASSWLTGNTIYF
TRBJ1-4,TRBV27,few,.,TGTGCCAGCAGTTTTAGTCGCTGGAATGAAAAACTGTTTTTT,CASSFSRWNEKLFF
TRBJ2-2,TRBV2,.,.,TGTGCCAGCAGTGAAGAGGGGAGGACCGGGGAGCTGTTTTTT,CASSEEGRTGELFF
TRBJ2-1,TRBV29-1,many,.,TGCAGCGTTGGGTTCACAGGGACTGAGCAGTTCTTC,CSVGFTGTEQFF
TRBJ2-5,TRBV4-1,many,TRBD1,TGCGCCAGCAGCCAAGTCTGGGACAGAGATAGGATAAGAGAGACCCAGTACTTC,CASSQVWDRDRIRETQYF
TRBJ2-3,TRBV6-2/TRBV6-3,few,TRBD2,TGTGCCAGCAGTTACTCGACTAGCGGGGGCACAGATACGCAGTATTTT,CASSYSTSGGTDTQYF
TRBJ2-1,TRBV21-1,.,.,TGTGCCAGCAGCTCCCGGACAGAGAAAAACAATGAGCAGTTCTTC,CASSSRTEKNNEQFF
TRBJ2-5,TRBV6-5,.,TRBD1,TGTGCCAGCAGTCCCCCCACAGGGGTCAGGGAGACCCAGTACTTC,CASSPPTGVRETQYF
TRBJ1-2,TRBV27,many,.,TGTGCCAGCAGTTTACACTTTGGGGGTATCTATGGCTACACCTTC,CASSLHFGGIYGYTF
TRBJ2-7,TRBV7-2,few,.,TGTGCCAGCAGCCCGGACAGACCCTACGAGCAGTACTTC,CASSPDRPYEQYF
TRBJ1-1,TRBV10-3,.,.,TGTGCCATCAGTGAGTCGCCCTCTGCGAACACTGAAGCTTTCTTT,CAISESPSANTEAFF
TRBJ2-1,TRBV9,.,.,TGTGCCAGCAGCCTTATGCAGGGTTCGAATGAGCAGTTCTTC,CASSLMQGSNEQFF
TRBJ2-3,TRBV4-1,.,TRBD2,TGCGCCAGCAGCCCTCTCGTGCGGGGGGGATCAGATACGCAGTATTTT,CASSPLVRGGSDTQYF
TRBJ2-1,TRBV24-1,many,.,TGTGCCACCAGTGAGGACAGAAATGGACTATCGGGCAATGAGCAGTTCTTC,CATSEDRNGLSGNEQFF
TRBJ2-1,TRBV5-8,.,.,TGTGCCAGCAGCCGCCTAGGGAGCTCCTACAATGAGCAGTTCTTC,CASSRLGSSYNEQFF